This T cell receptor beta chain was retrieved from a study of monozygotic twins with inflammatory bowel disease. Study-wide results and limits: Especially with disease activity, IBD patients shared fewer clonotypes with others than healthy twins did.

The germline gives CDR1 SGHNT, CDR2 YENEEA. The CDR3 length is 13 residues. cDNA for each sample came from eight separate reactions. Researchers put TCRalpha and TCRbeta cDNA through two nested PCRs lasting approximately 16 and 10 cycles. TCRdb reprocessed the 5' RACE reads, with one entry per CDR3 protein and no DNA. This repertoire includes around 380,000 distinct CDR3 sequences. A word on this clonotype: Its target is not known.

The chain recombines TRBV11-3 with TRBJ1-1. The TCR was taken from a human donor with ulcerative colitis or Crohn's disease, or a healthy co-twin of an affected twin (not recorded which). Material: blood. The CDR3 protein is CASSLREGTEAFF. The whole variable domain, filled in from reference TRBV11-3 and TRBJ1-1, reads EAGVVQSPRYKIIEKKQPVAFWCNPISGHNTLYWYLQNLGQGPELLIRYENEEAVDDSQLPKDRFSAERLKGVDSTLKIQPAELGDSAVYLCASSLREGTEAFFGQGTRLTVV.